These 23 T cell receptor beta chains originate from one sample sequenced in a study of T-cell memory formation after mild COVID-19. TCRdb passed the 5' RACE reads through MiXCR, listing each CDR3 protein once. The sample consists of 100,000 to 150,000 distinct CDR3 sequences, approximately 15% of them appearing once. The material sequenced was PBMCs or a T cell subset sorted from them (not recorded which). All receptors come from a man aged 18 to 30 who had mild COVID-19 (a few samples of this study predate the infection). Cell type and time point are not known.

The V call is TRBV7-2, the J call TRBJ1-6; a weak D match, TRBD1 (6 bases). The V end was cut by 5 bases, the J end by 5 bases, with 13 bases between. This CDR3 has 15 amino acids. Looked up from germline, CDR1 is SGHTA and CDR2 is FQGNSA. The CDR3 here is CASSPTGGDNSPLHF. The CDR3 DNA is TGTGCCAGCAGCCCGACAGGCGGAGATAATTCACCCCTCCACTTT.

The V gene is TRBV4-2, the J gene TRBJ1-1; D may be TRBD1 (5 bases). CDR1 is LGHNA, CDR2 YNFKEQ, per germline. This CDR3 has 18 amino acids. Trimming shortened V by 1 base and J by 2 bases, and 20 bases separated the two germline ends. DNA of the CDR3: TGTGCCAGCAGCCAAGGGGAGGGGTATTATTATAGTAACACTGAAGCTTTCTTT. Its translation: CASSQGEGYYYSNTEAFF.

This clonotype came up a few times. The chain links TRBV12-3 or TRBV12-4 to TRBJ1-2; D is unclear. The V end was cut by 6 bases, the J end by 7 bases, with 18 bases between. The length of the CDR3 is 14 residues. As DNA, the CDR3 is TGTGCCAGCAGACCCGATAGAGGTGGTTTTGGCTACACCTTC. It yields the protein CASRPDRGGFGYTF.

This clonotype was seen ten or more times. The V call is TRBV2, the J call TRBJ1-5; unclear D gene. The V end was cut by 7 bases, the J end by 2 bases, with 9 bases between. Germline lookup yields CDR1 SNHLY and CDR2 FYNNEI. The CDR3 totals 13 residues. The DNA of the CDR3 is TGTGCCAGCAATGATTTTGGCAATCAGCCCCAGCATTTT. As protein: CASNDFGNQPQHF.

The V and J genes are TRBV28 and TRBJ2-5; D is ambiguous. The germline CDR1 and CDR2 sequences are MDHEN and SYDVKM. This CDR3 is 15 amino acids long. Trimming removed 8 bases from V and 0 bases from J, with 16 bases in between. The CDR3 bases are TGTGCCAGCTCAGAGCTCGGTGGGCACCAAGAGACCCAGTACTTC. This encodes CASSELGGHQETQYF.

In this sample, this clonotype turned up a few times. The chain couples TRBV5-6 to TRBJ2-2; D might be TRBD2 (5 bases). V was pared by 4 bases and J by 1 base, with 11 bases between. The CDR3 spans 15 residues. Per the germline V gene, CDR1 is SGHDT and CDR2 is YYEEEE. The CDR3 sequence is CASSGGSLNTGELFF. Here the CDR3 DNA reads TGTGCCAGCAGCGGCGGGTCTTTGAACACCGGGGAGCTGTTTTTT.

The sample holds a few counts of this clonotype. This chain links TRBV7-2 with TRBJ2-5, with 9 positions matching TRBD2. The trim removed 5 bases at V and 8 bases at J, leaving 9 bases unmatched. This CDR3 spans 14 amino acids. Germline values: CDR1 SGHTA, CDR2 FQGNSA. The DNA of the CDR3 is TGTGCCAGCAGCCAGGAGGGCGGGGGGGACACCCAGTACTTC. This sequence encodes CASSQEGGGDTQYF.

The chain combines TRBV5-6 with TRBJ2-7; no clear D gene. CDR3 length: 14 amino acids. The V and J ends lost 2 bases and 2 bases respectively, with 11 bases between them. CDR1 is SGHDT and CDR2 is YYEEEE in the germline V gene. The CDR3 protein is CASSFLADTYEQYF. The CDR3 region has the DNA TGTGCCAGCAGCTTTCTTGCAGATACCTACGAGCAGTACTTC.

The J gene is TRBJ2-7, the V gene TRBV29-1; unclear D gene. The CDR3 runs 12 residues. Looked up from germline, CDR1 is SQVTM and CDR2 is ANQGSEA. Between the trimmed V and J ends, which lost 4 bases and 3 bases, there was a span of 10 bases. The CDR3: CSVVSAGYEQYF. The CDR3 nucleotides are TGCAGCGTTGTGTCGGCCGGCTACGAGCAGTACTTC.

This chain joins TRBV5-6 and TRBJ1-3; D unclear. CDR1 is SGHDT and CDR2 is YYEEEE in the germline V gene. The CDR3 totals 16 residues. V gave up 3 bases and J gave up 4 bases, with 17 bases separating them. CDR3 nucleotide sequence: TGTGCCAGCAGCTATATATCGGACCCGGCGGGAAACACCATATATTTT. Its protein product is CASSYISDPAGNTIYF.

The chain combines TRBV7-2 with TRBJ2-4; 11 bases agree with TRBD2. This CDR3 has 18 amino acids. CDR1 and CDR2 (germline): SGHTA, FQGNSA. V was clipped by 1 base and J by 0 bases; unmatched bases: 5. The CDR3 DNA sequence: TGTGCCAGCAGCTTAGGTCTAGCGGGGGGCTTAGCCAAAAACATTCAGTACTTC. Translated: CASSLGLAGGLAKNIQYF.

This clonotype was seen only a few times. The CDR3 here is CSAVRGQNQETQYF. In DNA form, the CDR3 reads TGCAGTGCCGTCAGAGGGCAGAATCAAGAGACCCAGTACTTC. The chain joins TRBV20-1 to TRBJ2-5, with D perhaps matching TRBD2 (5 bases). From germline, CDR1 is DFQATT and CDR2 SNEGSKA (reference sequence). V shed 6 bases and J shed 2 bases, with 16 bases lying between them. The CDR3 covers 14 residues.

This clonotype was recorded at least ten times. V and J are TRBV7-6 and TRBJ2-2; D may be TRBD1 (6 bases). Trimming pared 6 bases from V and 0 bases from J, leaving 11 bases between. CDR1 SGHVS and CDR2 FNYEAQ come from the germline V gene. This CDR3 is 15 amino acids long. The CDR3 region is CASSLRTANTGELFF. The CDR3 region has the DNA TGTGCCAGCAGTTTAAGGACAGCGAACACCGGGGAGCTGTTTTTT.

This chain links TRBV5-1 with TRBJ2-1, with TRBD1 matching over 10 bases. V shed 0 bases, J shed 8 bases, and the junction held 8 bases outside the gene matches. Germline assignment: CDR1 SGHRS and CDR2 YFSETQ. CDR3 length: 16 amino acids. The CDR3: CASSLARTGGMDEQFF. The CDR3 region has the DNA TGCGCCAGCAGCTTGGCCAGGACAGGGGGTATGGATGAGCAGTTCTTC.

The chain couples TRBV4-3 to TRBJ2-5; a weak D match, TRBD2 (5 bases). The CDR3 sequence is 15 residues long. Trimming took 1 base from V and 5 from J, leaving 14 bases between them. CDR1 LGHNA and CDR2 YSLEER come from the germline V gene. In DNA form, the CDR3 reads TGCGCCAGCAGCCAAGGGACGGTGTCGGGGGAGACCCAGTACTTC. This sequence encodes CASSQGTVSGETQYF.

The chain joins TRBV3-1 to TRBJ2-3; D possibly corresponds to TRBD1 (6 bases). Germline V gene lookup returns CDR1 LGHDT and CDR2 YNNKEL (reference sequence). Trimming stripped 4 bases from V and 4 bases from J, with 15 bases between. The CDR3 is 15 residues long. The CDR3 loop reads CASSPLGASPDTQYF. As DNA, the CDR3 is TGTGCCAGCAGCCCTCTGGGGGCCTCCCCAGATACGCAGTATTTT.

This clonotype was picked up a small number of times. The rearrangement joins TRBV12-3 or TRBV12-4 to TRBJ2-7, with TRBD1 as a possible D gene (6 bases). The CDR3 extends over 14 amino acids. V lost 3 bases, J lost 6 bases, and 15 bases lay in between. The chain's CDR3 is CASSFQGSPFEQYF. The DNA of the CDR3 is TGTGCCAGCAGTTTCCAGGGGAGCCCTTTCGAGCAGTACTTC.

The chain carries TRBV6-6 and TRBJ2-1, with 9 bases lining up with TRBD2. This CDR3 has 15 amino acids. From germline, CDR1 is MNHNY and CDR2 SVGAGI (reference sequence). V gave up 6 bases and J gave up 4 bases; unmatched junction bases: 7. The CDR3 nucleotides read TGTGCCAGCAGACCTGGACTAGCGCGGTACAATGAGCAGTTCTTC. Translating gives CASRPGLARYNEQFF.

This chain joins TRBV24-1 and TRBJ2-3; D is ambiguous. The V end lost 5 bases, the J end lost 3 bases, and 2 bases lay between the germline ends. The V gene's germline CDR1 is KGHDR and CDR2 SFDVKD. This CDR3 region has 11 residues. The CDR3 sequence is CATSATDTQYF. CDR3 coding DNA: TGTGCCACCAGTGCTACAGATACGCAGTATTTT.

V and J are TRBV10-3 and TRBJ2-7, with 8 bases identical to TRBD2. The J segment lost 6 bases and the V segment lost 4 bases, leaving 8 bases of the junction unmatched. CDR1 ENHRY and CDR2 SYGVKD come from the germline V gene. This CDR3 spans 14 amino acids. DNA for the CDR3: TGTGCCATCAGTGGGGCGGGGGGCCCAGCCGAGCAGTACTTC. As protein: CAISGAGGPAEQYF.

The chain recombines TRBV4-2 with TRBJ2-7, with 8 positions matching TRBD1. Germline V gene lookup returns CDR1 LGHNA and CDR2 YNFKEQ. The junction had 6 bases not matched to a gene; V was cut back by 1 base and J by 4 bases. There are 15 residues in the CDR3. CDR3 sequence reads: CASSQARTGKYEQYF. CDR3 coding DNA: TGTGCCAGCAGCCAAGCCCGGACAGGGAAGTACGAGCAGTACTTC.

As regards this clonotype: One end of the junction is discordant with germline, which a read error may explain. This chain joins TRBV4-3 and TRBJ1-6; 9 bases are a match to TRBD1. The CDR3 has 15 residues. Germline lookup yields CDR1 LGHNA and CDR2 YSLEER. The CDR3 spells CASRQGTGMDSPLHF. The CDR3 nucleotides read TGCGCCAGCAGACAAGGGACAGGGATGGATTCACCCCTCCACTTT.

Many counts were recorded for this clonotype. The chain recombines TRBV5-1 with TRBJ2-3; TRBD1 matches at 8 bases. CDR3 length: 16 amino acids. Unmatched junction bases numbered 9, after V lost 4 bases and J lost 2 bases. In germline, CDR1 is SGHRS, CDR2 YFSETQ. The CDR3 bases are TGCGCCAGCAGCGCCGGGACAGGCAAACACACAGATACGCAGTATTTT. This sequence encodes CASSAGTGKHTDTQYF.